The 5 T cell receptor beta chains in this list originate from one sample, sequenced in a study of blood T cell repertoires in COVID-19. The table came from immunoSEQ multiplex PCR; TCRdb's copy has only in-frame clones and leaves some out. The data contain roughly 86,000 clones, about 80% of them seen just once; the ten biggest clones take up around 6.5%. Source material: peripheral blood. Receptors originate from a man aged 60 to 75 with acute or convalescent COVID-19.

This chain links TRBV25-1 with TRBJ1-6, with D hard to call. V was clipped by 2 bases and J by 7 bases, with 12 bases between them. The germline gives CDR1 MGHDK, CDR2 SYGVNS. The CDR3 has 15 amino acids. The CDR3 reads CASSERRVGNSPLHF. The CDR3 DNA sequence: TGTGCCAGCAGTGAACGGCGGGTGGGGAATTCACCCCTCCACTTT.

This chain connects TRBV5-5 to TRBJ1-5, with TRBD1 matching 7 bases. The CDR3 is 15 amino acids. The germline gives CDR1 SGHKS, CDR2 YYEKEE (reference sequence). V lost 0 bases, J lost 7 bases, and 7 bases stayed unmatched. The chain's CDR3 is CASSLVPGGEQPQHF. CDR3 DNA sequence: TGTGCCAGCAGCTTGGTGCCAGGGGGAGAGCAGCCCCAGCATTTT.

V is TRBV5-1 and J is TRBJ1-1, with TRBD1 matching 7 bases. V trimming: 2 bases; J trimming: 1 base; junction bases outside the gene matches: 8. Looked up from germline, CDR1 is SGHRS and CDR2 is YFSETQ. The CDR3 is made up of 16 amino acids. The CDR3 bases are TGCGCCAGCAGCTTAATGACAGGGAGCAGGAACACTGAAGCTTTCTTT. Its protein is CASSLMTGSRNTEAFF.

The chain joins TRBV19 to TRBJ1-1, with D perhaps matching TRBD1 (6 bases). The CDR3 is 15 residues long. CDR1 is LNHDA and CDR2 is SQIVND in the germline V gene (reference sequence). Trimming removed 2 bases at V and 7 bases at J, with 17 bases between. CDR3 protein: CASSILARGDVEAFF. CDR3 coding DNA: TGTGCCAGTAGTATATTGGCCAGGGGTGATGTTGAAGCTTTCTTT.

This clone was found a few times. The chain joins TRBV5-6 to TRBJ1-6; 7 nucleotides match TRBD1. Looked up from germline, CDR1 is SGHDT and CDR2 is YYEEEE. CDR3 length: 17 amino acids. V dropped 4 bases and J dropped 10; count of bases not matched to a gene: 17. The CDR3 spells CASSRPVITGVRSPLHF. The DNA of the CDR3 is TGTGCCAGCAGCCGGCCCGTTATAACAGGGGTAAGGTCACCCCTCCACTTT.